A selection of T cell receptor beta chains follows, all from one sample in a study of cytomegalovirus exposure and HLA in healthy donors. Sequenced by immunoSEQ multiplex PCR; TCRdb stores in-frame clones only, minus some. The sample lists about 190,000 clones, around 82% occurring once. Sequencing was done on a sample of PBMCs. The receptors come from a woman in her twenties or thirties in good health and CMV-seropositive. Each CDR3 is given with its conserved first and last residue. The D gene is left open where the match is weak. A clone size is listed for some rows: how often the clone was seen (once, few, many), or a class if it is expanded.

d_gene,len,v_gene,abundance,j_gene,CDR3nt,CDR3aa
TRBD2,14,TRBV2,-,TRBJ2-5,TGTGCCAGCAGCGCCCGGGTCCCGACGCGGGAGCAGTACTTC,CASSARVPTREQYF
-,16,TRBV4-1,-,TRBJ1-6,TGCGCCAGCAGCCAAGCAGGGGAAGCTTATAATTCACCCCTCCACTTT,CASSQAGEAYNSPLHF
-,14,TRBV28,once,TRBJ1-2,TGTGCCAGCAGTTTATTCGGACAGAGCTATGGCTACACCTTC,CASSLFGQSYGYTF
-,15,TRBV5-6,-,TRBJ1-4,TGTGCCAGCAGCGATCGGGGGGCAACTAATGAAAAACTGTTTTTT,CASSDRGATNEKLFF
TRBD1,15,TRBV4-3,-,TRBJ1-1,TGCGCCAGCAGCCAAGACGGGACAGGGAATTCCGAAGCTTTCTTT,CASSQDGTGNSEAFF
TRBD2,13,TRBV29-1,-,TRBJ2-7,TGCAGCATTGTCGGGACTAGGTCCTACGAGCAGTACTTC,CSIVGTRSYEQYF
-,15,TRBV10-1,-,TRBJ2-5,TGCGCCAGCAGTGACCAGGGAACGGGGGAAGAGACCCAGTACTTC,CASSDQGTGEETQYF
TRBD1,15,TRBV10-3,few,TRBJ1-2,TGTGCCATCAGTGAGTCACCAGGGGGCTACTATGGCTACACCTTC,CAISESPGGYYGYTF
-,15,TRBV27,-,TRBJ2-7,TGTGCCAGCAGTTTATCGCCTAGCTCCGTCTACGAGCAGTACTTC,CASSLSPSSVYEQYF
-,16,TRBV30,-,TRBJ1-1,TGTGCCTGGAGTGACGGAAGGGGCGAGGCGAACACTGAAGCTTTCTTT,CAWSDGRGEANTEAFF
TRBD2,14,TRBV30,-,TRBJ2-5,TGTGCCTGGACTAGCGGGGGGGCCCTGAAGACCCAGTACTTC,CAWTSGGALKTQYF
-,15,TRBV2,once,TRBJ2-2,TGTGCCAGCAGTGAAGCGACATCCGGCACCGGGGAGCTGTTTTTT,CASSEATSGTGELFF
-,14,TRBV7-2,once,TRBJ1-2,TGTGCCAGCAGCTGGGACTCCGAAGCCTATGGCTACACCTTC,CASSWDSEAYGYTF
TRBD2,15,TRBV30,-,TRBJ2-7,TGTGCCTGGTCAACCGGGACTAGCGAAACCTACGAGCAGTACTTC,CAWSTGTSETYEQYF
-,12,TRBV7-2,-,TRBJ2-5,TGTGCCAGCAGCCGTTACCAAGAGACCCAGTACTTC,CASSRYQETQYF
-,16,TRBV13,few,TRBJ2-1,TGTGCCAGCAGCTCGCGGACGCCCGGGGTGGGGAATGAGCAGTTCTTC,CASSSRTPGVGNEQFF
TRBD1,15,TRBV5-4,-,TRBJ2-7,TGTGCCAGCAGCCAGGGCGGGACAGGGGACTACGAGCAGTACTTC,CASSQGGTGDYEQYF
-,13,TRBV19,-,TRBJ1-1,TGTGCCAGTAGTACAGGGGAGGGCACTGAAGCTTTCTTT,CASSTGEGTEAFF
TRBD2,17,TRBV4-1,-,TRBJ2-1,TGCGCCAGCAGCCGAGACTCCGGGACTAGCATCTACAATGAGCAGTTCTTC,CASSRDSGTSIYNEQFF
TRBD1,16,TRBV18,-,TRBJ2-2,TGTGCCAGCTCAATAGCGGGACAGGGGTCGACCGGGGAGCTGTTTTTT,CASSIAGQGSTGELFF
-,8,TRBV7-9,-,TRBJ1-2,TGTGCCGCACAGGGCTACACCTTC,CAAQGYTF
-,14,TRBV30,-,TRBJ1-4,TGTGCCTGGAGCGGGGCAGGGGTCCACGAAAAACTGTTTTTT,CAWSGAGVHEKLFF
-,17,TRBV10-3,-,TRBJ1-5,TGTGCCATCAGTGAGTCGAGGGAGGGGCCCCCAAATCAGCCCCAGCATTTT,CAISESREGPPNQPQHF
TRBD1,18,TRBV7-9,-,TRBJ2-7,TGTGCCAGCAGCCGAGGGACAGGGGGCGACTCTTTTTCCTACGAGCAGTACTTC,CASSRGTGGDSFSYEQYF
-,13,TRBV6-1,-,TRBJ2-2,TGTGCCAGCCCTGAACATAACACCGGGGAGCTGTTTTTT,CASPEHNTGELFF
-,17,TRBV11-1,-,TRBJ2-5,TGTGCCAGCAGCTTAGCGGGACCGGAGGGGGCCCAAGAGACCCAGTACTTC,CASSLAGPEGAQETQYF
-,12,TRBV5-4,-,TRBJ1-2,TGTGCCAGCAGCTTGGAGAGTCATGGCTACACCTTC,CASSLESHGYTF
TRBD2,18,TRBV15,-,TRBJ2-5,TGTGCCACCAGCAGAGATTGTATGACTAGCGGGGTGCGGAAGACCCAGTACTTC,CATSRDCMTSGVRKTQYF
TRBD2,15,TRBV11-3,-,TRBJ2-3,TGTGCCAGCAGCCTAGGGGCCCGGGAGGCAGATACGCAGTATTTT,CASSLGAREADTQYF
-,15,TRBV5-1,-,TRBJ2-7,TGCGCCAGCAGCTTCGATCAGGGGTTCCCCTACGAGCAGTACTTC,CASSFDQGFPYEQYF
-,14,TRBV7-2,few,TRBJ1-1,TGTGCCAGCAGCTTAGGACAGGTGAACACTGAAGCTTTCTTT,CASSLGQVNTEAFF
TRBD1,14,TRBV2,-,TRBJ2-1,TGTGCCAGCAGGCCTGGACAGGGGGCGCGGGAGCAGTTCTTC,CASRPGQGAREQFF
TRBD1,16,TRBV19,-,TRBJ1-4,TGTGCCAGTAGTATCCCACGGACAGGGGGTAATGAAAAACTGTTTTTT,CASSIPRTGGNEKLFF
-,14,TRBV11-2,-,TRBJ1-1,TGTGCCAGCGGCTTGATGGGGGGGAACACTGAAGCTTTCTTT,CASGLMGGNTEAFF
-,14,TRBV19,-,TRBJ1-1,TGTGCCAGTAGTATCACCCAACAGGGTACTGAAGCTTTCTTT,CASSITQQGTEAFF
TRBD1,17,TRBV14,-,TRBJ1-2,TGTGCCAGCAGCCAAGATGGTGGAGGACAGGGGAGGTATGGCTACACCTTC,CASSQDGGGQGRYGYTF
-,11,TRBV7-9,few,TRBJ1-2,TGTGCCAGCAGCTCCCTTTATGGCTACACCTTC,CASSSLYGYTF
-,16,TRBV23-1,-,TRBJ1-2,TGCGCCAGCACCCCCAGGTGGTCAGGTGGGAACTATGGCTACACCTTC,CASTPRWSGGNYGYTF